The 21 T cell receptor beta chains below were found in one sample sequenced in a study of OX40 agonist ivuxolimab in advanced cancers. Repertoires were generated with immunoSEQ multiplex PCR, while TCRdb's copy carries only in-frame clones and drops some. Of approximately 90,000 clones listed, about 89% were seen once; the top ten hold approximately 9.3%. Source: CD4+ or CD8+ T cells sorted from blood, taken in a trial of the OX40 agonist ivuxolimab. The receptors derive from an adult with an advanced solid tumor such as melanoma, head and neck, liver or kidney cancer.

The chain couples TRBV7-6 to TRBJ2-5, with D perhaps matching TRBD2 (6 bases). Germline lookup yields CDR1 SGHVS and CDR2 FNYEAQ. The V end lost 1 base, the J end lost 5 bases, and 11 bases lay between the germline ends. This CDR3 has 14 residues. CDR3 sequence reads: CASSLGGKAETQYF. As DNA, the CDR3 is TGTGCCAGCAGCTTAGGCGGGAAGGCTGAGACCCAGTACTTC.

The chain links TRBV30 to TRBJ2-5, with D possibly being TRBD2 (6 bases). Germline CDR1 is GTSNPN and CDR2 is SVGIG (reference sequence). Trimming stripped 2 bases from V and 2 bases from J, with 15 bases between. The CDR3 covers 15 residues. CDR3 in amino acids: CAWSPYARGQETQYF. Written as DNA, the CDR3 is TGTGCCTGGAGTCCCTACGCGCGGGGACAAGAGACCCAGTACTTC.

CDR3 in amino acids: CASSFRTANTEAFF. Written as DNA, the CDR3 is TGTGCCAGCAGTTTTCGGACAGCTAACACTGAAGCTTTCTTT. This rearrangement joins TRBV27 to TRBJ1-1; D possibly corresponds to TRBD1 (6 bases). CDR3 length: 14 residues. The germline V gene has CDR1 MNHEY and CDR2 SMNVEV (reference sequence). Trimming pared 3 bases from V and 2 bases from J, leaving 10 bases between.

The V and J genes are TRBV14 and TRBJ2-7; D remains ambiguous. The CDR3 has 12 residues. Germline values: CDR1 SGHDN, CDR2 FVKESK. Trimming took off 2 bases at V and 3 bases at J, with 5 bases between the two ends. The CDR3 nucleotides read TGTGCCAGCAGCCAAAAACTCTACGAGCAGTACTTC. Protein product: CASSQKLYEQYF.

In its sample, this clone was seen once. V gene TRBV4-1 combines with J gene TRBJ2-5; weak D call: TRBD1 (7 bases). Germline CDR1 MGHRA, CDR2 YSYEKL. The V and J ends lost 8 bases and 5 bases respectively, with 27 bases between them. The CDR3 is 17 amino acids. As DNA, the CDR3 is TGCGCCAGCGGCAGGGGGACTCTGTCGGACGGATCGGAGACCCAGTACTTC. Translated: CASGRGTLSDGSETQYF.

The chain combines TRBV11-3 with TRBJ2-7; D gene unclear. In germline, CDR1 is SGHNT, CDR2 YENEEA. This CDR3 is built from 11 residues. Deletions cut 5 bases from V and 6 bases from J, with 8 bases between. DNA of the CDR3: TGTGCCAGCAGCGAGCTCCTCGAGCAGTACTTC. It codes for CASSELLEQYF.

The chain combines TRBV9 with TRBJ1-3; D possibly corresponds to TRBD1 (5 bases). V lost 3 bases and J 2 bases, leaving 12 bases between the germline ends. This CDR3 region has 15 residues. Germline CDR1 and CDR2: SGDLS and YYNGEE. Written as DNA, the CDR3 is TGTGCCAGCAGCGCCCTTCAGGGAGCTGGAAACACCATATATTTT. This gives the protein CASSALQGAGNTIYF.

The rearrangement joins TRBV5-6 to TRBJ2-1; D may be TRBD1 or TRBD2 (5 bases each). CDR1 is SGHDT and CDR2 is YYEEEE in the germline V gene. Trimming left V 0 bases short and J 0 bases short, with 10 bases between. The CDR3 totals 16 residues. CDR3 protein: CASSLVSGGSYNEQFF. The CDR3 DNA reads TGTGCCAGCAGCTTGGTTTCTGGGGGCTCCTACAATGAGCAGTTCTTC. Filled out from reference TRBV5-6 and TRBJ2-1, the complete variable domain reads DAGVTQSPTHLIKTRGQQVTLRCSPKSGHDTVSWYQQALGQGPQFIFQYYEEEERQRGNFPDRFSGHQFPNYSSELNVNALLLGDSALYLCASSLVSGGSYNEQFFGPGTRLTVL.

The chain combines TRBV29-1 with TRBJ2-1; tentatively, D is TRBD2 (6 bases). CDR3 length equals 14 residues. Germline-derived CDR1 and CDR2 are SQVTM and ANQGSEA. The ends were cut back, 3 bases at V and 3 bases at J, with 12 bases in the middle. The CDR3 loop is CSVEGDSRYNEQFF. The CDR3 region has the DNA TGCAGCGTTGAGGGGGACTCCCGCTACAATGAGCAGTTCTTC.

The count of this clone is one. The V gene is TRBV7-9, the J gene TRBJ1-3, with D tentatively TRBD1 (6 bases). The germline V gene encodes CDR1 SEHNR and CDR2 FQNEAQ (reference sequence). The length of the CDR3 is 13 residues. Deletions cut 5 bases from V and 2 bases from J, with 7 bases between. The CDR3 reads CASSRTAGNTIYF. CDR3 coding DNA: TGTGCCAGCAGCCGGACAGCTGGAAACACCATATATTTT.

The V call is TRBV10-3, the J call TRBJ2-1, with 7 positions matching TRBD2. The CDR3 is 15 amino acids. The V segment lost 6 bases and the J segment 2 bases; nucleotides outside the gene matches: 7. Germline CDR1 ENHRY, CDR2 SYGVKD. The CDR3 DNA is TGTGCCATCAGACCTACTAGCGAGACCTACAATGAGCAGTTCTTC. Its translation: CAIRPTSETYNEQFF.

The rearrangement joins TRBV27 to TRBJ1-1; D might be TRBD1 (5 bases). V was pared by 7 bases and J by 4 bases, with 10 bases between. CDR1 and CDR2 (germline): MNHEY, SMNVEV (reference sequence). The CDR3 is 12 residues long. The CDR3 region is CASTSRGTEAFF. As DNA, the CDR3 is TGTGCCAGCACTTCTAGGGGCACTGAAGCTTTCTTT.

In this sample, this clone turned up once. The chain links TRBV9 to TRBJ2-1; the match to TRBD1 covers 12 bases. Germline V gene data show CDR1 as SGDLS and CDR2 as YYNGEE. V shed 4 bases, J shed 10 bases, and the junction held 6 bases outside the gene matches. The length of the CDR3 is 14 residues. CDR3 residues: CASSPGDRGREQFF. In DNA form, the CDR3 reads TGTGCCAGCAGCCCCGGGGACAGGGGGCGCGAGCAGTTCTTC.

As to this clone: At one end, the junction sequence differs from germline, possibly due to a read error. This chain links TRBV19 with TRBJ2-6; either TRBD1 or TRBD2 may supply D (6 bases each). The CDR3 length is 15 residues. Germline CDR1 and CDR2: LNHDA and SQIVND (reference sequence). CDR3 residues: CASSTGTGGANVLTF. CDR3 coding DNA: TGTGCCAGCAGTACAGGGACTGGTGGGGCCAACGTCCTGACTTTC. The full variable domain, completed using reference TRBV19 and TRBJ2-6, is DGGITQSPKYLFRKEGQNVTLSCEQNLNHDAMYWYRQDPGQGLRLIYYSQIVNDFQKGDIAEGYSVSREKKESFPLTVTSAQKNPTAFYLCASSTGTGGANVLTFGAGSRLTVL.

The J gene is TRBJ2-3, the V gene TRBV11-2; D unclear. V was cut by 3 bases and J by 6 bases, with 1 base left in between. Germline V gene sequence: CDR1 SGHAT, CDR2 FQNNGV. The CDR3 spans 10 residues. This CDR3 reads CASSLDTQYF. DNA for the CDR3: TGTGCCAGCAGCTTGGATACGCAGTATTTT. Variable domain in full (rest from reference TRBV11-2 and TRBJ2-3): EAGVAQSPRYKIIEKRQSVAFWCNPISGHATLYWYQQILGQGPKLLIQFQNNGVVDDSQLPKDRFSAERLKGVDSTLKIQPAKLEDSAVYLCASSLDTQYFGPGTRLTVL.

The rearrangement links TRBV28 to TRBJ2-5, with 11 bases that match TRBD2. CDR1 is MDHEN, CDR2 SYDVKM, per germline. After removal of 3 bases from V and 7 bases from J, the junction contained 10 bases not matched to a gene. This CDR3 has 16 residues. The chain's CDR3 is CASSFLAGGWSATQYF. DNA of the CDR3: TGTGCCAGCAGTTTCCTAGCGGGAGGTTGGTCGGCGACCCAGTACTTC.

The V and J genes are TRBV27 and TRBJ2-4; TRBD2 is a possible D gene (5 bases). The CDR3 has 12 amino acids. Deletions cut 9 bases from V and 3 bases from J, with 9 bases between. CDR1 is MNHEY and CDR2 is SMNVEV in the germline V gene (reference sequence). As DNA, the CDR3 is TGTGCCAGTTCCGGGGACAAAAACATTCAGTACTTC. Its translation: CASSGDKNIQYF.

CDR3 residues: CASSQDGQGGRTEAFF. The DNA of the CDR3 is TGTGCCAGCAGCCAAGATGGGCAGGGCGGTCGAACTGAAGCTTTCTTT. This chain uses TRBV4-2 with TRBJ1-1; D is possibly TRBD1 (5 bases). In germline, CDR1 is LGHNA, CDR2 YNFKEQ. Trimming pared 0 bases from V and 5 bases from J, leaving 16 bases between. This CDR3 is 16 amino acids long.

The chain carries TRBV30 and TRBJ1-3; D gene unclear. The CDR3 has 14 residues. Germline-derived CDR1 and CDR2 are GTSNPN and SVGIG (reference sequence). The germline V and J ends were trimmed by 4 bases and 1 base, with 11 bases remaining between them. In DNA, the CDR3 is TGTGCCTGGATGAGGAGTCGGTCTGGAAACACCATATATTTT. Residues: CAWMRSRSGNTIYF. The full variable domain, rest sourced from reference TRBV30 and TRBJ1-3, is SQTIHQWPATLVQPVGSPLSLECTVEGTSNPNLYWYRQAAGRGLQLLFYSVGIGQISSEVPQNLSASRPQDRQFILSSKKLLLSDSGFYLCAWMRSRSGNTIYFGEGSWLTVV.

Here the CDR3 DNA reads TGTGCCAGCAGTGATACAGGGCACGAGCAGTACTTC. The encoded protein is CASSDTGHEQYF. The genes are TRBV2 and TRBJ2-7; D perhaps matches TRBD1 (6 bases). V lost 3 bases and J 5 bases, leaving 8 bases between the germline ends. The CDR3 length is 12 residues. Per the germline V gene, CDR1 is SNHLY and CDR2 is FYNNEI.

The chain has TRBV6-5 and TRBJ2-7; D gene ambiguous. Trimming left V 6 bases short and J 3 bases short, with 12 bases between. The CDR3 covers 13 residues. Looked up from germline, CDR1 is MNHEY and CDR2 is SVGAGI. CDR3 in DNA: TGTGCCAGCAGCAATGCTGTGTTCTACGAGCAGTACTTC. Translated: CASSNAVFYEQYF.